This TCR beta chain was observed in a study of technical replicates of blood from a handful of donors. Measured with immunoSEQ multiplex PCR; TCRdb has only the in-frame clones, and not every one. The sample holds under 100,000 clones, about 94% seen once. The CDR3 runs to 13 residues. Germline-derived CDR1 and CDR2 are SGHRS and YFSETQ. The ends were cut back, 1 base at V and 6 bases at J, with 10 bases in the middle. The sample comprised T cells isolated from PBMCs. This chain connects TRBV5-1 to TRBJ1-1; D remains ambiguous. The source of this sequence is a human donor in good health. The DNA for the CDR3 is TGCGCCAGCAGCTTGTTTGGTATAGCTGAAGCTTTCTTT. Amino acids: CASSLFGIAEAFF. Based on the CDR3 plus reference TRBV5-1 and TRBJ1-1, the full variable domain is KAGVTQTPRYLIKTRGQQVTLSCSPISGHRSVSWYQQTPGQGLQFLFEYFSETQRNKGNFPGRFSGRQFSNSRSEMNVSTLELGDSALYLCASSLFGIAEAFFGQGTRLTVV.